The 21 T cell receptor beta chains in this list originate from one sample, sequenced in a study of tumor and adjacent non-tumor tissue in lung cancer. Three rounds of nested PCR, following a modified ARM-PCR protocol, produced the TCRbeta library. TCRdb redid the calling of the multiplex PCR reads with MiXCR, one entry per CDR3 protein. The table includes tens of thousands of distinct CDR3 sequences, approximately 71% detected once. No cell sorting was done before RNA was extracted from the tissue. The source material was lung tumor tissue. All receptors derive from a woman in her 70s with non-small cell lung cancer.

As to this clonotype: The junction shows a germline mismatch at one end, possibly a read error. This chain uses TRBV6-5 with TRBJ2-5, with TRBD2 as a possible D gene (7 bases). The V gene's germline CDR1 is MNHEY and CDR2 SVGAGI. The CDR3 loop spans 16 amino acids. As DNA, the CDR3 is TGTGCCATCAGTTACTCGTTTGGGGAGGGGGAAGAGGCCCAGTACTTC. Its protein product is CAISYSFGEGEEAQYF.

With respect to this clonotype: The CDR3 ends on some other residue instead of the conserved phenylalanine or tryptophan, so this is likely a read error. The genes are TRBV28 and TRBJ1-4; no definite D call. V lost 10 bases, J lost 0 bases, and 12 bases lay in between. There are 14 residues in the CDR3. In germline, CDR1 is MDHEN, CDR2 SYDVKM. The CDR3 DNA is TGTGCCAAAGACACCCCTGCAACTAATGAAAAACTGTTTCTT. It yields the protein CAKDTPATNEKLFL.

This clonotype was picked up many times. The CDR3 DNA is TGTGCCAGCAGCTTTACCGGGGGCGGGTACGAGCAGTACTTC. This encodes CASSFTGGGYEQYF. The V call is TRBV7-8, the J call TRBJ2-7; possibly TRBD1 or TRBD2 for D (6 bases each). This CDR3 comprises 14 residues. V was clipped by 3 bases and J by 4 bases, with 13 bases between them. Germline V lookup: CDR1 SGHVS, CDR2 FQNEAQ.

Remarks on this clonotype: At one boundary the junction diverges from the germline segment, which might be a read error. The V call is TRBV10-3, the J call TRBJ2-3, with a weak D call TRBD2 (5 bases). Germline V CDR1 and CDR2: ENHRY, SYGVKD. CDR3 length equals 14 residues. CDR3 in DNA: TGTGTCATCAGTTCGAACGGGGGCACAGATACGCAGTATTTT. Translated: CVISSNGGTDTQYF.

The rearrangement links TRBV14 to TRBJ1-2, with 8 bases that match TRBD1. The CDR3 totals 14 residues. Germline trimming cut 10 bases from V and 8 bases from J; bases unmatched to any gene: 15. Germline CDR1 reads SGHDN; CDR2 reads FVKESK. The CDR3, as DNA: TGTGCCATCTACCGCAGGGGGCTTAACGAGGGCTACACCTTC. It is translated as CAIYRRGLNEGYTF.

As concerns this clonotype: Likely a read error: the CDR3 ends without its conserved phenylalanine or tryptophan. V gene TRBV5-1 combines with J gene TRBJ2-1; TRBD2 agrees at 7 bases. The CDR3 loop spans 14 amino acids. V lost 9 bases, J lost 4 bases, and 10 bases stayed unmatched. Germline values: CDR1 SGHRS, CDR2 YFSETQ. For the CDR3, the DNA is TGCGCCACTTCATCCGGGACTACGTACAATGAGCAGTTCCTT. Translated: CATSSGTTYNEQFL.

The chain employs TRBV29-1 and TRBJ2-7; no clear D gene. Trimming pared 6 bases from V and 12 bases from J, leaving 18 bases between. Germline values: CDR1 SQVTM, CDR2 ANQGSEA. The CDR3 runs 11 residues. Here the CDR3 reads CSVATSYEWYF. Here the CDR3 DNA reads TGCAGCGTAGCAACCTCCTACGAGTGGTACTTC.

By its share, this clonotype is medium-sized. The CDR3 bases are TGTGCCAGCAGCCCTACGCCGGGCGGGGAGACCCAGTACTTC. Its protein product is CASSPTPGGETQYF. The rearrangement links TRBV5-4 to TRBJ2-5, with a tentative D call TRBD2 (5 bases). CDR1 and CDR2 (germline): SGHNT, YYREEE (reference sequence). The length of the CDR3 is 14 residues. V lost 4 bases, J lost 5 bases, and 15 bases lay in between.

To note about this clonotype: Its ends do not fully match the called genes, so a read error is possible. V and J are TRBV6-2 or TRBV6-3 and TRBJ2-1, with D hard to call. The CDR3 runs to 13 residues. Germline V lookup: CDR1 MNHEY, CDR2 SVGEGT. CDR3 region: CASSRRPYDEQFF. The CDR3 DNA reads TGTGCCAGCAGCAGACGGCCCTACGATGAGCAGTTCTTC.

Turning to this clonotype: A much larger clone differs from this one at a single base, so this may be a read error. The chain employs TRBV5-8 and TRBJ2-1; D uncertain. This CDR3 comprises 14 residues. CDR1 SGHTS and CDR2 YDEGEE come from the germline V gene. The CDR3 is CASSFPPSPNGQFF. DNA for the CDR3: TGTGCCAGCAGCTTTCCCCCATCCCCCAATGGGCAGTTCTTC.

As for this clonotype: A much larger clone sits a single nucleotide away, making a read error possible. This chain uses TRBV28 with TRBJ2-7; 8 bases agree with TRBD1. In germline, CDR1 is MDHEN, CDR2 SYDVKM. With V trimmed by 9 bases and J by 4 bases, 11 bases remained unmatched. The CDR3 extends over 14 amino acids. This CDR3 is CASLMTGDKYEQYF. The CDR3 DNA sequence: TGTGCCAGTTTAATGACAGGGGATAAATACGAGCAGTACTTC.

As to this clonotype: Being one base from a much bigger clone, this may be a read error. The gene calls are TRBV28 and TRBJ2-7; 7 bases agree with TRBD2. This CDR3 comprises 15 residues. Germline V gene data show CDR1 as MDHEN and CDR2 as SYDVKM. The CDR3 spells CAITAAGESSYERYF. The CDR3 region has the DNA TGTGCCATCACAGCGGCGGGGGAAAGCTCCTACGAGCGGTACTTC. Full variable domain (rest looked up from reference TRBV28 and TRBJ2-7): DVKVTQSSRYLVKRTGEKVFLECVQDMDHENMFWYRQDPGLGLRLIYFSYDVKMKEKGDIPEGYSVSREKKERFSLILESASTNQTSMYLCAITAAGESSYERYFGPGTRLTVT.

This clonotype was detected once. The gene calls are TRBV11-2 and TRBJ2-2; D unresolved. CDR3 length equals 14 residues. Germline lookup yields CDR1 SGHAT and CDR2 FQNNGV. Trimming took off 0 bases at V and 5 bases at J, with 7 bases between the two ends. Here the CDR3 reads CASSLDRGTGELFF. The CDR3 DNA sequence: TGTGCCAGCAGCTTAGATCGAGGAACCGGGGAGCTGTTTTTT.

The genes are TRBV20-1 and TRBJ2-3; 11 bases are a match to TRBD1. The germline gives CDR1 DFQATT, CDR2 SNEGSKA (reference sequence). The CDR3 sequence is 15 residues long. V gave up 5 bases and J gave up 3 bases; unmatched junction bases: 7. CDR3 in amino acids: CSARGTGGLTDTQYF. The CDR3 coding sequence is TGCAGTGCTCGGGGGACAGGGGGTCTTACAGATACGCAGTATTTT.

As for this clonotype: The junction differs from germline at one of its ends, possibly a read error. This chain links TRBV29-1 with TRBJ2-5; 9 bases agree with TRBD1. Germline V gene data show CDR1 as SQVTM and CDR2 as ANQGSEA. The CDR3 runs to 13 residues. CDR3 in DNA: TGTAGCGTCATCACAGGGGGCGCAGAGACCCAGTACTTC. It translates to CSVITGGAETQYF.

This clonotype occurred once. The V gene is TRBV19, the J gene TRBJ2-3; 9 bases are a match to TRBD2. In germline, CDR1 is LNHDA, CDR2 SQIVND (reference sequence). The J segment lost 5 bases and the V segment lost 5 bases, leaving 11 bases of the junction unmatched. CDR3 length: 16 residues. The CDR3 DNA sequence: TGTGCCAGTAGTGTGACTGCCGGCGGGGGGGGAGATACGCAGTATTTT. Its protein product is CASSVTAGGGGDTQYF.

V gene TRBV20-1 combines with J gene TRBJ2-5; 9 nucleotides align to TRBD2. V trimming: 6 bases; J trimming: 5 bases; junction bases outside the gene matches: 10. CDR1 and CDR2 from the germline V gene are DFQATT and SNEGSKA (reference sequence). The CDR3 contains 14 residues. The DNA of the CDR3 is TGCAGTGCCTCCCGGAGCGGGAGGAGGGAGACCCAGTACTTC. Translation: CSASRSGRRETQYF.

The sample holds one count of this clonotype. This chain connects TRBV29-1 to TRBJ2-7, with D perhaps matching TRBD1 (5 bases). The CDR3 contains 13 residues. The germline CDR1 and CDR2 sequences are SQVTM and ANQGSEA. This chain's CDR3 is CNIKLDTSYEQYF. In DNA, the CDR3 is TGCAACATTAAACTGGACACCTCCTACGAGCAGTACTTC.

This clonotype was detected ten times or more. The chain joins TRBV28 to TRBJ2-7; 9 nucleotides align to TRBD1. V shed 5 bases and J 7 bases; nucleotides not matched to a gene: 12. The CDR3 spans 15 residues. Germline assignment: CDR1 MDHEN and CDR2 SYDVKM. The CDR3 nucleotides read TGTGCCAGCAGTCGAGGACAGGGGATGTTTCGGGAGCAGTACTTC. It encodes CASSRGQGMFREQYF.

With respect to this clonotype: Since the CDR3 does not end with the conserved phenylalanine or tryptophan, this likely comes from a read error. It is unclear where the CDR3 begins or ends on the DNA, so no DNA is shown, and the CDR3 is as TCRdb lists it. CDR3 loop: CASSVDVLDTDTQYY. The genes are TRBV11-2 and TRBJ2-3. Germline CDR1 and CDR2: SGHAT and FQNNGV. The CDR3 is 15 amino acids in total, end residues counted.

Notes on this clonotype: This may be a read error, as it is one base from a much larger clone. The V and J genes are TRBV5-5 and TRBJ2-3; maybe TRBD2 (6 bases). The CDR3 has 15 amino acids. Per germline, CDR1 SGHKS and CDR2 YYEKEE (reference sequence). The CDR3 is CASSLAVREVDAQYF. The CDR3 DNA reads TGTGCCAGCAGCTTGGCGGTGCGGGAAGTAGATGCGCAGTATTTT.